This T cell receptor (beta chain) was identified in a study of blood T cell repertoires in COVID-19. The table came from immunoSEQ multiplex PCR; TCRdb's copy has only in-frame clones and leaves some out. The table shows approximately 240,000 clones, with around 90% occurring only once. From germline, CDR1 is SGHNT and CDR2 YYREEE (reference sequence). Germline trimming cut 4 bases from V and 3 bases from J; bases unmatched to any gene: 3. The CDR3 is 14 amino acids. The study recruited people aged about 18 to 95 years across under 25 US areas. Participants' own reports of clinical history determined their cohort assignment.

The source is a woman aged 30 to 39 with acute COVID-19. This rearrangement joins TRBV5-4 to TRBJ1-3; 8 nucleotides agree with TRBD1. The sequenced sample consisted of PBMCs or T cells enriched from blood (not recorded which). As DNA, the CDR3 is TGTGCCAGCAGCCGGACAGGGAGTGGAAACACCATATATTTT. It yields the protein CASSRTGSGNTIYF.